Below, 18 T cell receptor beta chains from the same sample are listed, as sequenced in a study of T cell changes during pregnancy in multiple sclerosis. Using immunoSEQ multiplex PCR, the repertoire was profiled, and TCRdb retains in-frame clones only, with some absent. The sample records about 100,000 clones, 90% being singletons. Sequenced material: peripheral blood, taken in the second trimester of pregnancy. The receptors come from a female donor in good health, enrolled as a control in a pregnancy study.

The chain uses TRBV11-3 and TRBJ2-1; 11 nucleotides line up with TRBD2. CDR1 is SGHNT and CDR2 is YENEEA in the germline V gene. The CDR3 loop spans 18 amino acids. V was clipped by 5 bases and J by 0 bases; unmatched bases: 9. For the CDR3, the DNA is TGTGCCAGCAGCGGACGGACTAGCGGGCCGAGCTCCTACAATGAGCAGTTCTTC. Residues: CASSGRTSGPSSYNEQFF.

V and J are TRBV11-2 and TRBJ2-3; D possibly corresponds to TRBD1 (5 bases). This CDR3 spans 14 amino acids. CDR1 is SGHAT and CDR2 is FQNNGV in the germline V gene. Between the trimmed V and J ends, which lost 3 bases and 1 base, there was a span of 8 bases. CDR3 in DNA: TGTGCCAGCAGCTTTGGCAGGGGCACAGATACGCAGTATTTT. It specifies CASSFGRGTDTQYF. Combining the CDR3 with reference TRBV11-2 and TRBJ2-3 gives the whole variable domain EAGVAQSPRYKIIEKRQSVAFWCNPISGHATLYWYQQILGQGPKLLIQFQNNGVVDDSQLPKDRFSAERLKGVDSTLKIQPAKLEDSAVYLCASSFGRGTDTQYFGPGTRLTVL.

In nucleotides, the CDR3 is TGTGCCAGCAGTTACTCGAAGCTTAACTATGGCTACACCTTC. Amino acid sequence: CASSYSKLNYGYTF. V and J are TRBV6-5 and TRBJ1-2; D is ambiguous. With 0 bases removed from V and 1 base from J, the gap between germline ends came to 6 bases. Germline CDR1 MNHEY, CDR2 SVGAGI. The CDR3 covers 14 residues.

V usage is TRBV5-5 and J usage is TRBJ1-2; possible D gene TRBD1, 6 bases. This CDR3 has 15 residues. Trimming left V 3 bases short and J 1 base short, with 13 bases between. Germline V gene lookup returns CDR1 SGHKS and CDR2 YYEKEE (reference sequence). This CDR3 reads CASSSSQGNNYGYTF. The CDR3 DNA is TGTGCCAGCAGCTCATCGCAGGGGAATAACTATGGCTACACCTTC. The complete variable domain, with remaining parts taken from reference TRBV5-5 and TRBJ1-2, reads DAGVTQSPTHLIKTRGQQVTLRCSPISGHKSVSWYQQVLGQGPQFIFQYYEKEERGRGNFPDRFSARQFPNYSSELNVNALLLGDSALYLCASSSSQGNNYGYTFGSGTRLTVV.

The V and J genes are TRBV11-2 and TRBJ1-6; a possible D gene is TRBD1 (5 bases). Germline V CDR1 and CDR2: SGHAT, FQNNGV. The V gene lost 3 bases and the J gene lost 6 bases, with 9 bases spanning the gap. This CDR3 region has 14 residues. The CDR3 nucleotides read TGTGCCAGCAGCTTTTACAGGACTAATTCACCCCTCCACTTT. Protein sequence: CASSFYRTNSPLHF.

The chain employs TRBV27 and TRBJ2-7; TRBD2 matches 12 bases. The germline CDR1 and CDR2 sequences are MNHEY and SMNVEV (reference sequence). V shed 5 bases, J shed 3 bases, and the junction held 5 bases outside the gene matches. CDR3 length equals 15 residues. The CDR3 sequence is CASSPTSGGNYEQYF. CDR3 nucleotides: TGTGCCAGCAGTCCCACTAGCGGGGGGAACTACGAGCAGTACTTC.

The V call is TRBV4-2, the J call TRBJ2-3; TRBD1 aligns across 9 bases. V was clipped by 1 base and J by 1 base; unmatched bases: 12. The CDR3 has 19 residues. CDR1 LGHNA and CDR2 YNFKEQ come from the germline V gene. This chain's CDR3 is CASSQGTATGGEGTDTQYF. CDR3 sequence (DNA): TGTGCCAGCAGCCAAGGGACTGCGACAGGGGGAGAGGGCACAGATACGCAGTATTTT.

The chain is built from TRBV11-2 and TRBJ2-2; tentatively, D is TRBD1 (5 bases). Germline V gene data show CDR1 as SGHAT and CDR2 as FQNNGV. This CDR3 contains 15 residues. Trimming removed 3 bases from V and 1 base from J, with 9 bases in between. CDR3 bases: TGTGCCAGCAGCTTTCTCAGGGTGAACACCGGGGAGCTGTTTTTT. It yields the protein CASSFLRVNTGELFF. Supplemented by reference TRBV11-2 and TRBJ2-2, the full variable domain reads EAGVAQSPRYKIIEKRQSVAFWCNPISGHATLYWYQQILGQGPKLLIQFQNNGVVDDSQLPKDRFSAERLKGVDSTLKIQPAKLEDSAVYLCASSFLRVNTGELFFGEGSRLTVL.

The chain is built from TRBV4-3 and TRBJ2-7; 14 positions agree with TRBD2. V trimming: 1 base; J trimming: 3 bases; junction bases outside the gene matches: 2. Germline values: CDR1 LGHNA, CDR2 YSLEER. CDR3 size: 16 residues. Here the CDR3 DNA reads TGCGCCAGCAGCCAAGGACTAGCGGGAGGGTACTACGAGCAGTACTTC. Translated, it gives CASSQGLAGGYYEQYF.

The chain combines TRBV7-2 with TRBJ2-7; 9 nucleotides agree with TRBD2. This CDR3 has 15 amino acids. The junction had 3 bases not matched to a gene; V was cut back by 1 base and J by 2 bases. Germline V gene lookup returns CDR1 SGHTA and CDR2 FQGNSA. CDR3 nucleotides: TGTGCCAGCAGCTTAGGCCTAGCGGGGCCCTACGAGCAGTACTTC. Translation gives CASSLGLAGPYEQYF. The variable domain in full, completed from reference TRBV7-2 and TRBJ2-7, reads GAGVSQSPSNKVTEKGKDVELRCDPISGHTALYWYRQSLGQGLEFLIYFQGNSAPDKSGLPSDRFSAERTGGSVSTLTIQRTQQEDSAVYLCASSLGLAGPYEQYFGPGTRLTVT.

The V and J genes are TRBV7-9 and TRBJ1-2; 7 bases are a match to TRBD1. This CDR3 has 14 residues. Looked up from germline, CDR1 is SEHNR and CDR2 is FQNEAQ (reference sequence). V shed 5 bases, J shed 9 bases, and the junction held 12 bases outside the gene matches. The CDR3 sequence: CASSQGQPVMSYTF. CDR3 DNA: TGTGCCAGCAGCCAGGGACAGCCAGTTATGAGCTACACCTTC. The complete variable domain, with remaining parts taken from reference TRBV7-9 and TRBJ1-2, reads DTGVSQNPRHKITKRGQNVTFRCDPISEHNRLYWYRQTLGQGPEFLTYFQNEAQLEKSRLLSDRFSAERPKGSFSTLEIQRTEQGDSAMYLCASSQGQPVMSYTFGSGTRLTVV.

The V gene is TRBV27, the J gene TRBJ1-3; the match to TRBD1 covers 7 bases. The length of the CDR3 is 14 residues. Looked up from germline, CDR1 is MNHEY and CDR2 is SMNVEV (reference sequence). With 6 bases clipped from V and 4 bases from J, the junction kept 6 bases outside the gene matches. In DNA, the CDR3 is TGTGCCAGCAGACCGGGACAGACGGGAAACACCATATATTTT. Translation: CASRPGQTGNTIYF.

The V and J genes are TRBV7-2 and TRBJ1-2, with 9 bases that match TRBD1. The CDR3 is made up of 15 amino acids. The V and J ends lost 1 base and 4 bases, in that order; junction bases with no gene match: 4. Looked up from germline, CDR1 is SGHTA and CDR2 is FQGNSA. In DNA, the CDR3 is TGTGCCAGCAGCTTAGACACAGGGGGCGTCTATGGCTACACCTTC. This codes for CASSLDTGGVYGYTF. Using reference TRBV7-2 and TRBJ1-2 for the parts outside the CDR3, the full variable domain is GAGVSQSPSNKVTEKGKDVELRCDPISGHTALYWYRQSLGQGLEFLIYFQGNSAPDKSGLPSDRFSAERTGGSVSTLTIQRTQQEDSAVYLCASSLDTGGVYGYTFGSGTRLTVV.

The chain links TRBV7-9 to TRBJ1-5; no clear D. V lost 1 base to trimming and J lost 7 bases, with 5 bases between them. This CDR3 has 12 residues. The germline CDR1 and CDR2 sequences are SEHNR and FQNEAQ (reference sequence). Here the CDR3 reads CASSLGSQPQHF. DNA of the CDR3: TGTGCCAGCAGCTTAGGGAGCCAGCCCCAGCATTTT. The entire variable domain, with the rest obtained from reference TRBV7-9 and TRBJ1-5, is as follows: DTGVSQNPRHKITKRGQNVTFRCDPISEHNRLYWYRQTLGQGPEFLTYFQNEAQLEKSRLLSDRFSAERPKGSFSTLEIQRTEQGDSAMYLCASSLGSQPQHFGDGTRLSIL.

The CDR3 sequence is CASGIDRSSYEQYF. The CDR3 DNA reads TGCGCCAGCGGGATTGACAGATCGTCCTACGAGCAGTACTTC. The rearrangement joins TRBV4-3 to TRBJ2-7, with a tentative D call TRBD1 (5 bases). CDR3 length equals 14 residues. Germline lookup yields CDR1 LGHNA and CDR2 YSLEER. Trimming left V 8 bases short and J 1 base short, with 15 bases between.

The chain couples TRBV27 to TRBJ1-2; 7 bases map to TRBD1. The CDR3 totals 15 residues. Germline V gene sequence: CDR1 MNHEY, CDR2 SMNVEV (reference sequence). The V and J ends lost 6 bases and 4 bases, in that order; junction bases with no gene match: 11. The DNA of the CDR3 is TGTGCCAGCAGCCTCGCCCCAGGGGGTGTCTATGGCTACACCTTC. This gives the protein CASSLAPGGVYGYTF.

This clone was counted a single time. The chain recombines TRBV7-9 with TRBJ2-1; 7 bases are a match to TRBD2. Trimming took 5 bases from V and 3 from J; bases not matched to a gene: 10. This CDR3 has 16 amino acids. Germline CDR1 and CDR2: SEHNR and FQNEAQ (reference sequence). CDR3 protein: CASSRGGGILYNEQFF. Written as DNA, the CDR3 is TGTGCCAGCAGCCGTGGGGGGGGGATTCTCTACAATGAGCAGTTCTTC.

This clone was picked up one time. Other DNA sequences in the same sample also yield this CDR3. The chain joins TRBV6-5 to TRBJ1-1, with no clear D. This CDR3 spans 11 amino acids. V dropped 6 bases and J dropped 4 bases, with 6 bases sitting between them. Germline values: CDR1 MNHEY, CDR2 SVGAGI. The CDR3 region has the DNA TGTGCCAGCAGGCGGGGCACTGAAGCTTTCTTT. Its translation is CASRRGTEAFF.